One and the same sample provided the 7 T cell receptor beta chains below, sequenced in a study of CD8 T cells in Susac syndrome (dated by TCRdb to between 2019 and 2020). Libraries were constructed by the immunoSEQ multiplex PCR assay. RNA was extracted using the RNeasy kit, and roughly 0.5 to 1 ug of the RNA was reverse transcribed with random hexamers. The public reads were quality trimmed at Q25 with fastp and then assembled into clones with MiXCR by TCRdb, keeping productive beta chains. Entries are consolidated by CDR3 protein sequence, retaining the most common genes and DNA. Recorded for this sample are 110,000 to 150,000 distinct CDR3 sequences; approximately 95% of them occurred a single time. The ten largest clones capture about 0.08% of the sample. Sequencing input: CD4+ T cells from PBMCs. These receptors all stem from a human donor with Susac syndrome.

This chain links TRBV7-2 with TRBJ1-3, with D hard to call. V lost 2 bases, J lost 0 bases, and 8 bases lay in between. Per germline, CDR1 SGHTA and CDR2 FQGNSA. The CDR3 loop spans 15 amino acids. The CDR3: CASSLQFTSGNTIYF. In DNA form, the CDR3 reads TGTGCCAGCAGCTTACAGTTTACCTCTGGAAACACCATATATTTT.

The V call is TRBV5-1, the J call TRBJ2-5, with 11 bases lining up with TRBD2. The trim removed 3 bases at V and 3 bases at J, leaving 1 base unmatched. The CDR3 runs 14 residues. Germline-derived CDR1 and CDR2 are SGHRS and YFSETQ. CDR3 nucleotides: TGCGCCAGCAGCTCGGGACTAGCGGAAGAGACCCAGTACTTC. Encoded protein: CASSSGLAEETQYF. Looking up the rest from reference TRBV5-1 and TRBJ2-5 gives the full variable domain: KAGVTQTPRYLIKTRGQQVTLSCSPISGHRSVSWYQQTPGQGLQFLFEYFSETQRNKGNFPGRFSGRQFSNSRSEMNVSTLELGDSALYLCASSSGLAEETQYFGPGTRLLVL.

CDR3 protein: CASSQGYQETQYF. The CDR3 DNA reads TGTGCCAGCAGCCAAGGATACCAAGAGACCCAGTACTTC. The chain links TRBV14 to TRBJ2-5; D not certain. The CDR3 sequence is 13 residues long. The V end lost 1 base, the J end lost 0 bases, and 3 bases lay between the germline ends. CDR1 is SGHDN, CDR2 FVKESK, per germline.

This chain connects TRBV20-1 to TRBJ1-2; 8 nucleotides match TRBD1. CDR1 and CDR2 from the germline V gene are DFQATT and SNEGSKA (reference sequence). This CDR3 comprises 13 residues. Trimming removed 6 bases from V and 2 bases from J; junction bases left unmatched: 5. The CDR3 DNA is TGCAGTGCCGCCCGGACAGGGAACTATGGCTACACCTTC. Amino acids: CSAARTGNYGYTF.

The chain is built from TRBV29-1 and TRBJ1-5; TRBD1 matches 8 bases. The CDR3 covers 12 residues. The germline V gene has CDR1 SQVTM and CDR2 ANQGSEA. Trimming removed 5 bases from V and 9 bases from J; junction bases left unmatched: 6. For the CDR3, the DNA is TGCAGCGTTCAATCAGGGGGCCCGCCCCAGCATTTT. Its translation: CSVQSGGPPQHF. Drawing the rest from reference TRBV29-1 and TRBJ1-5, the complete variable domain is SAVISQKPSRDICQRGTSLTIQCQVDSQVTMMFWYRQQPGQSLTLIATANQGSEATYESGFVIDKFPISRPNLTFSTLTVSNMSPEDSSIYLCSVQSGGPPQHFGDGTRLSIL.

The count of this clonotype is one. The chain joins TRBV10-2 to TRBJ2-7; a weak D match, TRBD2 (7 bases). Germline V gene sequence: CDR1 WSHSY, CDR2 SAAADI. The CDR3 contains 14 residues. Trimming cost V 7 bases and J 2 bases, with 15 bases left between them. This CDR3 is CASTGGGGTYEQYF. The CDR3 bases are TGCGCCAGCACCGGGGGCGGGGGTACCTACGAGCAGTACTTC.

The chain combines TRBV7-2 with TRBJ1-2; TRBD1 is a possible D gene (5 bases). The CDR3 runs to 12 residues. V lost 5 bases and J lost 5, with 9 bases in between. CDR1 is SGHTA and CDR2 is FQGNSA in the germline V gene. CDR3 DNA sequence: TGTGCCAGCAGCGAAACAGGTTATGGCTACACCTTC. Translation: CASSETGYGYTF.